This TCR beta chain was captured by sequencing in a study of shared clonotypes between healthy human individuals (dated by TCRdb to about 2020). Some background on the complete study: A few men and a couple of women, aged 18 to 49 years, made up the cohort. Leukapheresis yielded between about 0.94 and 9 billion PBMCs per donor. To estimate repertoire size and how much clonotypes are shared between individuals, the study performed deep sequencing of blood TCR repertoires from five healthy adults. For each donor, three plates each were used for CD4 naive and CD4 memory, two plates were used for CD8 naive, and one plate was used for CD8 memory. To increase sequencing depth and limit assay-specific biases, TCR repertoire library preparation and sequencing were carried out by different laboratories using diverse techniques. The investigation overall reported the following: The small number of donors limited the genetic and exposure-history diversity represented. Sampling was limited to blood, and TCR repertoires in tissue likely differ from TCR repertoires in blood. Compared with non-shared clonotypes, the clonotypes found in all four sorted-subset donors had higher generation probabilities. Based on pairwise subsampling, the degree of clonotype sharing among donors was expected to be affected by sequencing depth. Roughly 5.2% of naive CD4, 3.5% of naive CD8, about 2.1% of memory CD4, and 0.35% to 0.5% of memory CD8 clonotypes were shared across a few donors. Larger estimated clonotype richness was generally found for naive subsets than for memory subsets. Rarefaction of sorted-subset datasets indicated incomplete sequencing despite the large sequencing depth.

From its cysteine to its phenylalanine, the CDR3 spans 15 amino acids. Solely the CDR3 DNA is kept, with 45 bases framed from the first base. V is shortened by 2 bases, J by 1 base, and the region joining them spans 11 bases. Taken from the germline V gene (reference sequence), the CDR1 and CDR2 loops are SEHNR and FQNEAQ. CD8 naive samples were CD45RO-negative cells positively selected for CCR7, giving a CD45RA+CCR7+ population that excluded TemRA cells. The donors were healthy, HIV-negative adults who had no recently reported acute infections or vaccinations. Only Caucasian adults living in Nashville, Tennessee, USA were represented among the donors. Blood was collected by leukapheresis, and PBMCs were isolated by Ficoll-Histopaque density gradient centrifugation and then cryopreserved in liquid nitrogen vapor phase. Analytical flow cytometry was used to check the purity and quantity of each magnetically sorted T cell population. Genomic DNA was isolated from each sorted fraction and quantified by UV absorbance on a Nanodrop 2000c.

Using the deep immunoSEQ assay, TCR CDR3 regions were amplified from genomic DNA by multiplex PCR. Genomic DNA extracted from each cell subset was distributed evenly over all wells of several immunoSEQ 96-well plates, and each plate served as one replicate. For sorted subsets, each replicate PCR was loaded with 200 ng genomic DNA, equivalent to approximately 33,000 T cell genomes. The purified libraries were quantified using a Qubit 3.0 fluorometer, sized with a Bioanalyzer 2100, and then quantified again using the KAPA Library Quantification kit. Every immunoSEQ 96-well plate was sequenced on a dedicated single-read 150-cycle Illumina NextSeq 550 flow cell. Regarding the original processing steps: Because the immunoSEQ output included only junctional sequences and no quality scores, the filtering could not be the same as the filtering used for full-length reads. Sequences were annotated with PyIR, a Python wrapper for IgBLAST v1.9, and V/J genes and CDR3 were assigned using IMGT germline references. Reads were filtered out if the reads had weak V/J assignments (E-value above 1e-6), no CDR3, stop codons, out-of-frame junctions, or ambiguous translated residues. V3J clonotypes were defined by identical inferred V gene, J gene, and CDR3 amino acid sequence. Percentage overlap between repertoires was computed as shared unique clonotypes divided by the size of the smaller repertoire. Three approaches were used to assess repertoire richness: RTK rarefaction, the Chao1 estimator, and Recon v2.1 estimates of unobserved clonotypes. For all TCRbeta clonotypes obtained by the gDNA method from a handful of donors, generation probabilities were computed with OLGA. Held by TCRdb, this immuneACCESS table contains in-frame sequences only and omits some clones. Under half of the omission traces to an unresolved V gene where checked; the cause of the rest is unknown. The V and J calls and clone size are taken from that table; D and trimming were inferred from the DNA. Counted in this sample were some 2.1 million clones; about 95% of them appeared once. Jointly, the top ten make up around 1.1% of the sample.

A note on this clone: The target of this receptor is not known. Within one base of it there is no much larger clone, and no base qualities were kept.

Sequenced: naive CD8+ T cells sorted from blood. Per the publication, the cell subset or site label means: CD45RA+CCR7+. This TCR derives from a man aged 18-30 years in good health. The chain was built from TRBV7-9 and TRBJ1-1, with no reliable assignment of the D segment. The CDR3 has the sequence CASSLPSASNTEAFF. The bases are TGTGCCAGCAGCTTACCTTCGGCGTCGAACACTGAAGCTTTCTTT.